These 10 T cell receptor beta chains were sequenced from one sample in a study of CD8 T cells in ankylosing spondylitis. Study-wide results and caveats: Typical of ankylosing spondylitis blood, it appeared, was a TCR beta motif of 7 or 8 highly homologous variants.

Each CDR3 protein is one row after TCRdb ran MiXCR on the 5' RACE reads. The sample has around 140,000 distinct CDR3 sequences; 17% are singletons. Antigens of these TCRs are unknown. The sample consisted of blood, either unsorted or a sorted T cell fraction (not recorded which). These receptors all come from a male donor with ankylosing spondylitis.

This clonotype was counted only a few times. V and J are TRBV5-1 and TRBJ2-5, with TRBD2 identical over 9 bases. Per the germline V gene, CDR1 is SGHRS and CDR2 is YFSETQ. Trimming at V came to 2 bases and at J to 5 bases, leaving 7 bases not matched to a gene. This CDR3 comprises 15 residues. The CDR3 region is CASSFGGRAIETQYF. Here the CDR3 DNA reads TGCGCCAGCAGCTTTGGCGGGAGGGCCATCGAGACCCAGTACTTC.

In its sample, this clonotype was seen a few times. The rearrangement uses TRBV10-2 and TRBJ1-1; 7 positions match TRBD1. The V gene end was trimmed by 7 bases and the J gene end by 4 bases; junction bases not matched to a gene: 9. This CDR3 spans 14 amino acids. Per germline, CDR1 WSHSY and CDR2 SAAADI. CDR3 DNA: TGCGCCAGCACCGCGACAGGGTCTATCACTGAAGCTTTCTTT. It translates to CASTATGSITEAFF.

Regarding this clonotype: This clone may be a read error of a much larger clone one base away. The rearrangement uses TRBV6-2 or TRBV6-3 and TRBJ2-7; D tentatively fits TRBD1 or TRBD2 (6 bases each). Germline V lookup: CDR1 MNHEY, CDR2 SVGEGT. The CDR3 runs 17 residues. V lost 7 bases and J lost 1, with 23 bases in between. The CDR3 spells CASNRGPGVWFSYEQYF. CDR3 bases: TGTGCCAGCAACCGGGGGCCGGGGGTGTGGTTTTCCTACGAGCAGTACTTC.

The J gene is TRBJ2-3, the V gene TRBV6-5; the match to TRBD1 covers 8 bases. CDR1 and CDR2 (germline): MNHEY, SVGAGI. V gave up 4 bases and J gave up 4 bases; unmatched junction bases: 7. This CDR3 is 15 amino acids long. The CDR3, as DNA: TGTGCCAGCAGTTCAGGACAGGGTTTCTCAGATACGCAGTATTTT. This sequence encodes CASSSGQGFSDTQYF.

There are many counts of this clonotype. DNA for the CDR3: TGTGCCAGCAGCTTAGTGATCGAGGAACCCGGGGAGCTGTTTTTT. The encoded protein is CASSLVIEEPGELFF. The chain carries TRBV7-9 and TRBJ2-2; D gene ambiguous. Trimming removed 1 base at V and 6 bases at J, with 12 bases between. Germline V gene data show CDR1 as SEHNR and CDR2 as FQNEAQ (reference sequence). CDR3 length equals 15 residues.

Many counts were recorded for this clonotype. This chain connects TRBV4-1 to TRBJ2-5; 7 nucleotides agree with TRBD2. The V gene's germline CDR1 is MGHRA and CDR2 YSYEKL. V was pared by 0 bases and J by 3 bases, with 4 bases of the junction left unmatched. The CDR3 is 15 residues long. The CDR3 sequence: CASSQDGGREETQYF. In DNA form, the CDR3 reads TGCGCCAGCAGCCAAGACGGCGGGAGAGAAGAGACCCAGTACTTC.

CDR3 sequence reads: CASSAGQNYGYTF. CDR3 in DNA: TGTGCCAGCAGTGCGGGACAGAACTATGGCTACACCTTC. The chain couples TRBV28 to TRBJ1-2; 7 bases are shared with TRBD1. The trim removed 5 bases at V and 2 bases at J, leaving 2 bases unmatched. Germline-derived CDR1 and CDR2 are MDHEN and SYDVKM. There are 13 residues in the CDR3.

This sequence joins TRBV9 and TRBJ2-5; D may be TRBD2 (6 bases). This CDR3 is built from 15 residues. Germline V gene sequence: CDR1 SGDLS, CDR2 YYNGEE. V dropped 0 bases and J dropped 5 bases, with 14 bases sitting between them. CDR3 in amino acids: CASSVARGIGETQYF. The CDR3 DNA follows: TGTGCCAGCAGCGTAGCTCGGGGGATCGGGGAGACCCAGTACTTC.

The chain links TRBV20-1 to TRBJ2-1; D might be TRBD1 (6 bases). V was trimmed by 0 bases and J by 4 bases, leaving 16 bases between them. In germline, CDR1 is DFQATT, CDR2 SNEGSKA (reference sequence). The CDR3 runs 16 residues. CDR3 loop: CSARDHGQSYYNEQFF. CDR3 coding DNA: TGCAGTGCTAGAGATCACGGACAGTCCTATTACAATGAGCAGTTCTTC.

This clonotype has only a few counts. V gene TRBV19 combines with J gene TRBJ2-2, with 7 bases matching TRBD1. Germline V CDR1 and CDR2: LNHDA, SQIVND (reference sequence). The CDR3 has 14 residues. V lost 3 bases and J lost 5; bases outside the gene matches: 3. The CDR3 sequence: CASSMIRGTGELFF. CDR3 bases: TGTGCCAGTAGTATGATCAGGGGGACCGGGGAGCTGTTTTTT.